These T cell receptor beta chains were read from a single sample in a study of blood T cell repertoires in COVID-19. Assay used: immunoSEQ multiplex PCR; TCRdb lists only in-frame clones, some missing. Of 12,000 or so clones detected, more than 75% appear once; the ten largest clones hold roughly 15%. What was sequenced was peripheral blood. The receptors come from a man between 70 and 80 years old with active COVID-19. Each CDR3 is given with its conserved first and last residue. Fields, in order: J gene, clone size, V gene, D gene, CDR3 DNA, CDR3 protein. A D gene is named only where the DNA matches it firmly. The size field is filled for only some rows; it gives once, few, many or a size class.

J gene: TRBJ1-1
clone size: -
V gene: TRBV7-2
D gene: -
CDR3 DNA: TGTGCCAGCAGCTTCGCATACTCGAACACTGAAGCTTTCTTT
CDR3 protein: CASSFAYSNTEAFF

J gene: TRBJ2-3
clone size: -
V gene: TRBV19
D gene: TRBD2
CDR3 DNA: TGTGCCAGTAGTATAGTGGGCGGGGGGTCTACGCAGTATTTT
CDR3 protein: CASSIVGGGSTQYF

J gene: TRBJ1-4
clone size: -
V gene: TRBV2
D gene: -
CDR3 DNA: TGTGCCGGGGCCGAACGGACGCGGGGAAATGAAAAACTGTTTTTT
CDR3 protein: CAGAERTRGNEKLFF

J gene: TRBJ2-7
clone size: -
V gene: TRBV28
D gene: -
CDR3 DNA: TGTGCCAGCAGACCCCGTGTACAGGGTCGCTCTTCCTACGAGCAGTACTTC
CDR3 protein: CASRPRVQGRSSYEQYF

J gene: TRBJ2-5
clone size: -
V gene: TRBV10-1
D gene: TRBD2
CDR3 DNA: TGCGCCAGCAGTGAGTCGAAGCGGGGGTCGGAGACCCAGTACTTC
CDR3 protein: CASSESKRGSETQYF

J gene: TRBJ2-3
clone size: -
V gene: TRBV11-2
D gene: -
CDR3 DNA: TGTGCCAGCAGCTTAGGGCTTTTAGATACGCAGTATTTT
CDR3 protein: CASSLGLLDTQYF

J gene: TRBJ2-5
clone size: -
V gene: TRBV4-1
D gene: TRBD1
CDR3 DNA: TGCGCCAGCAGCCAACGGGACAGGGGGGAATACCAAGAGACCCAGTACTTC
CDR3 protein: CASSQRDRGEYQETQYF

J gene: TRBJ2-6
clone size: -
V gene: TRBV18
D gene: -
CDR3 DNA: TGTGCCAGCTCACCTATCCACTTAGGAGGGCCTGGGGCCAACGTCCTGACTTTC
CDR3 protein: CASSPIHLGGPGANVLTF

J gene: TRBJ1-3
clone size: -
V gene: TRBV6-1
D gene: -
CDR3 DNA: TGTGCCAGCAGTGAAGTTTGGGCCAGCTCTGGAAACACCATATATTTT
CDR3 protein: CASSEVWASSGNTIYF

J gene: TRBJ2-3
clone size: -
V gene: TRBV5-1
D gene: -
CDR3 DNA: TGCGCCAGCAACTGGAAAGACAGTAGCACAGATACGCAGTATTTT
CDR3 protein: CASNWKDSSTDTQYF

J gene: TRBJ1-2
clone size: -
V gene: TRBV20-1
D gene: -
CDR3 DNA: TGCAGTGCTAGTTTCCTCGGTGGGGGAGGGGACTATGGCTACACCTTC
CDR3 protein: CSASFLGGGGDYGYTF

J gene: TRBJ2-1
clone size: -
V gene: TRBV3-1/TRBV3-2
D gene: TRBD2
CDR3 DNA: TGTGCCAGCAGCCTTAGCGGGGGGGTCTCATTCTTC
CDR3 protein: CASSLSGGVSFF

J gene: TRBJ2-3
clone size: -
V gene: TRBV6-2/TRBV6-3
D gene: TRBD1
CDR3 DNA: TGTGCCAGCAGTTACGGGGACAGGGGTTTGACAGATACGCAGTATTTT
CDR3 protein: CASSYGDRGLTDTQYF

J gene: TRBJ2-5
clone size: once
V gene: TRBV6-1
D gene: -
CDR3 DNA: TGTGCCAGCAGTGAAAGTGGCCCGAAGACCCAGTACTTC
CDR3 protein: CASSESGPKTQYF

J gene: TRBJ2-5
clone size: -
V gene: TRBV20-1
D gene: TRBD2
CDR3 DNA: TGCAGTGCTAGTCAGCGGGGGGGTGGTGAGACCCAGTACTTC
CDR3 protein: CSASQRGGGETQYF

J gene: TRBJ1-2
clone size: -
V gene: TRBV5-4
D gene: -
CDR3 DNA: TGTGCCAGCAGCTTGGGAGCAGGGAACTATGGCTACACCTTC
CDR3 protein: CASSLGAGNYGYTF

J gene: TRBJ1-5
clone size: -
V gene: TRBV3-1/TRBV3-2
D gene: TRBD1
CDR3 DNA: TGTGCCAGCAGCCAAGGGGGACAGAACAATCAGCCCCAGCATTTT
CDR3 protein: CASSQGGQNNQPQHF

J gene: TRBJ2-1
clone size: -
V gene: TRBV11-2
D gene: TRBD2
CDR3 DNA: TGTGCCAGCAGCTTATCACGGCGGGGAGCGGGAGGGCCACTTGAGCAGTTCTTC
CDR3 protein: CASSLSRRGAGGPLEQFF

J gene: TRBJ2-1
clone size: once
V gene: TRBV9
D gene: TRBD2
CDR3 DNA: TGTGCCAGCAGCGTAGGATTGAGGAGCGGGAGGGCCGAAGAGCAGTTCTTC
CDR3 protein: CASSVGLRSGRAEEQFF

J gene: TRBJ2-3
clone size: -
V gene: TRBV6-4
D gene: -
CDR3 DNA: TGTGCCAGCAGTGACAGGGGGGGGACGGATACGCAGTATTTT
CDR3 protein: CASSDRGGTDTQYF

J gene: TRBJ2-7
clone size: few
V gene: TRBV11-3
D gene: TRBD2
CDR3 DNA: TGTGCCAGCAGCTTGGGACTAGCGGTGACCTACGAGCAGTACTTC
CDR3 protein: CASSLGLAVTYEQYF

J gene: TRBJ2-5
clone size: -
V gene: TRBV6-5
D gene: -
CDR3 DNA: TGTGCCAGCAGTTACTCCTTCGGTGACCAAGAGACCCAGTACTTC
CDR3 protein: CASSYSFGDQETQYF

J gene: TRBJ1-5
clone size: few
V gene: TRBV4-1
D gene: -
CDR3 DNA: TGCGCCAGCAGCCAAGGGGAGGATCAGCCCCAGCATTTT
CDR3 protein: CASSQGEDQPQHF

J gene: TRBJ1-5
clone size: -
V gene: TRBV24-1
D gene: TRBD1
CDR3 DNA: TGTGCCACCGCGGGACAGGGAAATCAGCCCCAGCATTTT
CDR3 protein: CATAGQGNQPQHF

J gene: TRBJ1-6
clone size: -
V gene: TRBV9
D gene: TRBD1
CDR3 DNA: TGTGCCAGCAGCGTAGGTTACAGGGGGGGATCACCCCTCCACTTT
CDR3 protein: CASSVGYRGGSPLHF

J gene: TRBJ2-7
clone size: -
V gene: TRBV19
D gene: -
CDR3 DNA: TGTGCCAGTCGGGGGACAGCGCTCTACGAGCAGTACTTC
CDR3 protein: CASRGTALYEQYF

J gene: TRBJ2-2
clone size: -
V gene: TRBV10-3
D gene: TRBD1
CDR3 DNA: TGTGCCATCAGTGCCCGGCAGGGGGATCTAACCGGGGAGCTGTTTTTT
CDR3 protein: CAISARQGDLTGELFF

J gene: TRBJ2-1
clone size: -
V gene: TRBV11-2
D gene: -
CDR3 DNA: TGTGCCAGCAGCTTACAGGGTTCGGGAGTTTCCTACAATGAGCAGTTCTTC
CDR3 protein: CASSLQGSGVSYNEQFF

J gene: TRBJ2-3
clone size: once
V gene: TRBV19
D gene: TRBD1
CDR3 DNA: TGTGCCAGTAGTATAGGTTGGACAGGGGGCACAGATACGCAGTATTTT
CDR3 protein: CASSIGWTGGTDTQYF

J gene: TRBJ2-1
clone size: -
V gene: TRBV19
D gene: TRBD2
CDR3 DNA: TGTGCCGCCAGTAGTATAAAGGCGGGGGAAGAGCAGTTCTTC
CDR3 protein: CAASSIKAGEEQFF

J gene: TRBJ2-7
clone size: -
V gene: TRBV29-1
D gene: TRBD1
CDR3 DNA: TGCAGCGTATCCAGGGGGTTAACCTCCTACGAGCAGTACTTC
CDR3 protein: CSVSRGLTSYEQYF